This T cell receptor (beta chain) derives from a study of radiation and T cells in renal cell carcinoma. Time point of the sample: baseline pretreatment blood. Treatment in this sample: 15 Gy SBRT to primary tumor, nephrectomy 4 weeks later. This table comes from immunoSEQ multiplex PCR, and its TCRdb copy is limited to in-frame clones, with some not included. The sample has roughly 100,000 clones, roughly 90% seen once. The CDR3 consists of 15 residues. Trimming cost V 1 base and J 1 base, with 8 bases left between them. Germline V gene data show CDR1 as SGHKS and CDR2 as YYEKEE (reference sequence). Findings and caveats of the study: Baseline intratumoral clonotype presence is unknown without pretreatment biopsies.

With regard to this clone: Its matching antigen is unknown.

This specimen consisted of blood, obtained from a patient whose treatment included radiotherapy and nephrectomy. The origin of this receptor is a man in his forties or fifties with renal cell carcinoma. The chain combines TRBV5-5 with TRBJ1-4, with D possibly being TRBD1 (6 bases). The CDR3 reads CASSLRTETNEKLFF. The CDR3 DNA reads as TGTGCCAGCAGCTTGCGGACAGAAACTAATGAAAAACTGTTTTTT.